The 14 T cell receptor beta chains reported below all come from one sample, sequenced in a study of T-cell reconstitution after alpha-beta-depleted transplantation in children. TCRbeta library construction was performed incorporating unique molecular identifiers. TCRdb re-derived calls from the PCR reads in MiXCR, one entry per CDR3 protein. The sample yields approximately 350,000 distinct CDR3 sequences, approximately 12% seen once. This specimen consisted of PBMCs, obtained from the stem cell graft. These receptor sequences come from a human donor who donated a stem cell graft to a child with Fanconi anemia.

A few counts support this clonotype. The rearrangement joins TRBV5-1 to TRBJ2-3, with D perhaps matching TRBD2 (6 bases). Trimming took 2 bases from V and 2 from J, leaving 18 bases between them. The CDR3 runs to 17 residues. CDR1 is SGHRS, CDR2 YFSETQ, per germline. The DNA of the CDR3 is TGCGCCAGCAGCTTAGCGGCCAGCGGGTTTAACACAGATACGCAGTATTTT. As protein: CASSLAASGFNTDTQYF. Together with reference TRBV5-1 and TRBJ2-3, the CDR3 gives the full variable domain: KAGVTQTPRYLIKTRGQQVTLSCSPISGHRSVSWYQQTPGQGLQFLFEYFSETQRNKGNFPGRFSGRQFSNSRSEMNVSTLELGDSALYLCASSLAASGFNTDTQYFGPGTRLTVL.

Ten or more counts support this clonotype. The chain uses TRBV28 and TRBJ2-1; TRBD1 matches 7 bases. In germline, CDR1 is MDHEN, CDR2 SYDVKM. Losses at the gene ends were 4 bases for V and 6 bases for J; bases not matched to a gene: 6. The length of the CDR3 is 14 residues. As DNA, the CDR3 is TGTGCCAGCAGTTCGCGAAACAGGGGCAATGAGCAGTTCTTC. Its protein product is CASSSRNRGNEQFF.

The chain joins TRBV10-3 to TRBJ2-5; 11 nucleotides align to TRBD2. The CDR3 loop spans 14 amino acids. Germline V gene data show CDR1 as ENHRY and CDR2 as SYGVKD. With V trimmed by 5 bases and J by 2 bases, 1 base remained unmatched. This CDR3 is CAISLAGGQETQYF. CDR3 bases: TGTGCCATCAGTTTAGCGGGAGGGCAAGAGACCCAGTACTTC.

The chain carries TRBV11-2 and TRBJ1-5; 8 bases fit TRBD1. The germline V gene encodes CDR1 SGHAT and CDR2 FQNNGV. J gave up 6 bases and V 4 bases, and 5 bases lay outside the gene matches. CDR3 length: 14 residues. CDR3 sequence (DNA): TGTGCCAGCAGCTCCACAGGGGGGATTCAGCCCCAGCATTTT. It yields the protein CASSSTGGIQPQHF.

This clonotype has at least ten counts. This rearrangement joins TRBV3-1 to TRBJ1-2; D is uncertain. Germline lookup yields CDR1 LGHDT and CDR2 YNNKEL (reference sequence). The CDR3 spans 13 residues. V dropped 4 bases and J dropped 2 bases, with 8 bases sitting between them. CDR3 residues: CASSPSENYGYTF. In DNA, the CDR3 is TGTGCCAGCAGCCCCTCAGAGAACTATGGCTACACCTTC. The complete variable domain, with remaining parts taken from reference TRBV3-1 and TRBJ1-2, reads DTAVSQTPKYLVTQMGNDKSIKCEQNLGHDTMYWYKQDSKKFLKIMFSYNNKELIINETVPNRFSPKSPDKAHLNLHINSLELGDSAVYFCASSPSENYGYTFGSGTRLTVV.

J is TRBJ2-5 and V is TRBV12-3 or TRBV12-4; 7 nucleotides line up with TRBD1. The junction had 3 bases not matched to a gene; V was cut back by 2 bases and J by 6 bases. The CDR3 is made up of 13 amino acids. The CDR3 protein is CASSLTGAQTQYF. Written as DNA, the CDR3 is TGTGCCAGCAGTTTAACAGGGGCGCAGACCCAGTACTTC.

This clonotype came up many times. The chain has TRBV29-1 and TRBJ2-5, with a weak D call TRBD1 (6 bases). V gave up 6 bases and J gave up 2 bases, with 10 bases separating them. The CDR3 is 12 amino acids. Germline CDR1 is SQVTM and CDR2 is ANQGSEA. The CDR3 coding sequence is TGCAGCGTCGGACAGTTTCAAGAGACCCAGTACTTC. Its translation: CSVGQFQETQYF.

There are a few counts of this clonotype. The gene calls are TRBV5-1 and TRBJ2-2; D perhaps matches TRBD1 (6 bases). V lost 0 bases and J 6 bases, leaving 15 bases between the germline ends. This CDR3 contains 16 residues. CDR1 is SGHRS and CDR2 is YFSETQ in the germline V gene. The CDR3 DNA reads TGCGCCAGCAGCTTGGCACTGGGGGCAGGCGCCGGGGAGCTGTTTTTT. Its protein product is CASSLALGAGAGELFF.

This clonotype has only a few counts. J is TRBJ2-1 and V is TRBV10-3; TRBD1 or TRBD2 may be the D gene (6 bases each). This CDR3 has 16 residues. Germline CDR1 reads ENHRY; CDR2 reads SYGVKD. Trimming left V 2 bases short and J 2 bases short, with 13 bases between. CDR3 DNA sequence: TGTGCCATCAGTGAGGACTCTCGGGGGCCCTACAATGAGCAGTTCTTC. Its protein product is CAISEDSRGPYNEQFF.

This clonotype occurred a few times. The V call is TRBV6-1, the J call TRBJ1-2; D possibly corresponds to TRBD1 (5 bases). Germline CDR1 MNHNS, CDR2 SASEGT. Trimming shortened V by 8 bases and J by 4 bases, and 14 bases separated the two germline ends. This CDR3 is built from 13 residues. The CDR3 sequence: CASRVPGTYGYTF. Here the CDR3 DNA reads TGTGCCAGCCGTGTACCAGGGACCTATGGCTACACCTTC.

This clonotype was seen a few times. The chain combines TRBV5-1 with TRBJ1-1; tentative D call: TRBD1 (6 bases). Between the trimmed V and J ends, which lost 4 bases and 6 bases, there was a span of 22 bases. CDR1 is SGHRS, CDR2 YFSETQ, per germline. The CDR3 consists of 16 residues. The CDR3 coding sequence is TGCGCCAGCAGCCTAACCACCAGGGGAGGTAGCGCTGAAGCTTTCTTT. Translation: CASSLTTRGGSAEAFF.

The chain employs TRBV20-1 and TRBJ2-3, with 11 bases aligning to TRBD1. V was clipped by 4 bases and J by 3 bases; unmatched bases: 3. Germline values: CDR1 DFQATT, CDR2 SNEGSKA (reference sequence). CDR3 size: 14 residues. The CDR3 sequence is CSATGTGGTDTQYF. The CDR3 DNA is TGCAGTGCTACCGGGACAGGGGGAACAGATACGCAGTATTTT.

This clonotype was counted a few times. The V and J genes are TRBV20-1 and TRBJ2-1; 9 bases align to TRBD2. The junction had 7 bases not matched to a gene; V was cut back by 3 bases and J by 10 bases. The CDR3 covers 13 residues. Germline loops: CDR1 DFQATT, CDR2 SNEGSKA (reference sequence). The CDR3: CSARVSGGREQFF. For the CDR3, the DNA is TGCAGTGCTAGGGTTAGCGGGGGTCGGGAGCAGTTCTTC.

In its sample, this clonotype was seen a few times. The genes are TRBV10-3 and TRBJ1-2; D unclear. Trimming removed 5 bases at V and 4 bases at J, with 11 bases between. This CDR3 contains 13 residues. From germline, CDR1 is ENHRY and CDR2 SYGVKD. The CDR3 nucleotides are TGTGCCATCAGTCCCAGACCTTCCTATGGCTACACCTTC. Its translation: CAISPRPSYGYTF.